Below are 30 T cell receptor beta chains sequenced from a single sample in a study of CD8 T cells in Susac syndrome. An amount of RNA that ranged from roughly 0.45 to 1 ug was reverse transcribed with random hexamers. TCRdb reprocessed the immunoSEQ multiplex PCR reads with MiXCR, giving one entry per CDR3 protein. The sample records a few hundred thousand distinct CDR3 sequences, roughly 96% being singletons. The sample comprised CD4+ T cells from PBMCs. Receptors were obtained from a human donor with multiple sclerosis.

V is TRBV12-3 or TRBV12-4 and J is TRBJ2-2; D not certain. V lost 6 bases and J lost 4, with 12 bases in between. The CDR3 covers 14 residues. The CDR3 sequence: CASSLSAFTGELFF. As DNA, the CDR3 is TGTGCCAGCAGCCTCAGTGCGTTCACCGGGGAGCTGTTTTTT.

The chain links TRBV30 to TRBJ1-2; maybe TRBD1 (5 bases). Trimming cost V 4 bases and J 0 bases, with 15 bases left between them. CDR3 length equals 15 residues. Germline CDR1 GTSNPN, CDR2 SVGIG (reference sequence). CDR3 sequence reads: CAWTGPGTANYGYTF. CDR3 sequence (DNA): TGTGCCTGGACGGGACCCGGGACGGCTAACTATGGCTACACCTTC.

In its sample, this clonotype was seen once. The CDR3 loop reads CASRTRLAGGPQQYF. The CDR3 DNA sequence: TGTGCCAGCAGAACTAGACTAGCGGGAGGGCCCCAACAGTACTTC. The V gene is TRBV27, the J gene TRBJ2-7; 14 nucleotides agree with TRBD2. The CDR3 has 15 amino acids. Losses at the gene ends were 6 bases for V and 10 bases for J; bases not matched to a gene: 11. Germline CDR1 MNHEY, CDR2 SMNVEV (reference sequence).

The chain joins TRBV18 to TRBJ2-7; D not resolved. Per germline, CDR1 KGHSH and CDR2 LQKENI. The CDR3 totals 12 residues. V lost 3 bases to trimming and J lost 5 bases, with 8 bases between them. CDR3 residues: CASSPMSDEQYF. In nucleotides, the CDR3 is TGTGCCAGCTCACCGATGTCGGACGAGCAGTACTTC. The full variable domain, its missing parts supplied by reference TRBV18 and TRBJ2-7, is NAGVMQNPRHLVRRRGQEARLRCSPMKGHSHVYWYRQLPEEGLKFMVYLQKENIIDESGMPKERFSAEFPKEGPSILRIQQVVRGDSAAYFCASSPMSDEQYFGPGTRLTVT.

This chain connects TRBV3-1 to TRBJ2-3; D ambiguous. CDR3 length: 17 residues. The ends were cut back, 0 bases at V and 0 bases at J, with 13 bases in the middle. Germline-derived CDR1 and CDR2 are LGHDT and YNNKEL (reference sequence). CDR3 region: CASSQDIAGDSTDTQYF. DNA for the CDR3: TGTGCCAGCAGCCAAGATATAGCAGGAGATAGCACAGATACGCAGTATTTT.

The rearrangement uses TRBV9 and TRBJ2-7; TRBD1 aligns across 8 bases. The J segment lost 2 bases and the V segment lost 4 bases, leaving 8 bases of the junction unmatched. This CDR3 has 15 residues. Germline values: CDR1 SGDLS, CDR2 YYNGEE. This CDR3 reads CASSSRTGPTYEQYF. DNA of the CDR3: TGTGCCAGCAGCTCAAGGACAGGGCCCACCTACGAGCAGTACTTC.

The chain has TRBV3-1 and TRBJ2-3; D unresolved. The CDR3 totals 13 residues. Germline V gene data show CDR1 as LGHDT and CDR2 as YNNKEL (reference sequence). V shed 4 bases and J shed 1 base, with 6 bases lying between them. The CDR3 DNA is TGTGCCAGCAGCCGCTCTGGCACAGATACGCAGTATTTT. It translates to CASSRSGTDTQYF.

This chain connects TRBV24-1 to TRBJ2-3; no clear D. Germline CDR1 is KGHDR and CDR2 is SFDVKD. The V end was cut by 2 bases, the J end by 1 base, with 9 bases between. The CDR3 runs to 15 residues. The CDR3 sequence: CATSDWASGTDTQYF. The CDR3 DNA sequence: TGTGCCACCAGTGATTGGGCTAGTGGCACAGATACGCAGTATTTT.

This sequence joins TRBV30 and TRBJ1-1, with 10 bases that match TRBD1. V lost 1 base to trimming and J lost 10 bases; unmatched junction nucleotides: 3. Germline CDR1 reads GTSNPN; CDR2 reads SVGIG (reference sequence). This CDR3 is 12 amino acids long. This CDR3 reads CAWSDWTGGAFF. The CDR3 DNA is TGTGCCTGGAGTGACTGGACAGGGGGAGCTTTCTTT.

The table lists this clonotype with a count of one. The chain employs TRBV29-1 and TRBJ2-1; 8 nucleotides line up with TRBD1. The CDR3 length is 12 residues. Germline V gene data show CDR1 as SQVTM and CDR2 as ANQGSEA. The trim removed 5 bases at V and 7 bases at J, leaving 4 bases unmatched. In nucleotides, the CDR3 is TGCAGCGTTACGACAGGGGTGAATGAGCAGTTCTTC. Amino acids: CSVTTGVNEQFF.

CDR3 residues: CASSTGTSGSLSYNEQFF. The DNA of the CDR3 is TGTGCCAGCAGCACCGGGACTAGCGGGAGTTTGTCCTACAATGAGCAGTTCTTC. The V call is TRBV7-9, the J call TRBJ2-1, with 14 nucleotides matching TRBD2. Germline trimming cut 5 bases from V and 1 base from J; bases unmatched to any gene: 7. CDR1 is SEHNR, CDR2 FQNEAQ, per germline (reference sequence). The CDR3 sequence is 18 residues long.

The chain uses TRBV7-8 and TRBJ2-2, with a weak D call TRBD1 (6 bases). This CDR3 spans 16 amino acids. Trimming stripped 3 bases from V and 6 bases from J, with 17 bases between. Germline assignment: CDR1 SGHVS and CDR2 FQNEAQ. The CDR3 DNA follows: TGTGCCAGCAGCTTTTCTGGCAGGGGTAATTCCGGGGAGCTGTTTTTT. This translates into CASSFSGRGNSGELFF. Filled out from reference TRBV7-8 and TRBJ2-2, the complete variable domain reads GAGVSQSPRYKVAKRGQDVALRCDPISGHVSLFWYQQALGQGPEFLTYFQNEAQLDKSGLPSDRFFAERPEGSVSTLKIQRTQQEDSAVYLCASSFSGRGNSGELFFGEGSRLTVL.

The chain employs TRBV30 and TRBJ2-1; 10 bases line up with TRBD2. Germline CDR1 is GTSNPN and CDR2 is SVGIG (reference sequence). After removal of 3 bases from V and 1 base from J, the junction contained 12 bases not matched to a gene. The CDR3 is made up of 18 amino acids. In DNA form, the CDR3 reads TGTGCCTGGAGAGCGGCTAGCGGGAGTAAAAGGTCCTACAATGAGCAGTTCTTC. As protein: CAWRAASGSKRSYNEQFF. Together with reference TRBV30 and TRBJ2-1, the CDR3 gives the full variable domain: SQTIHQWPATLVQPVGSPLSLECTVEGTSNPNLYWYRQAAGRGLQLLFYSVGIGQISSEVPQNLSASRPQDRQFILSSKKLLLSDSGFYLCAWRAASGSKRSYNEQFFGPGTRLTVL.

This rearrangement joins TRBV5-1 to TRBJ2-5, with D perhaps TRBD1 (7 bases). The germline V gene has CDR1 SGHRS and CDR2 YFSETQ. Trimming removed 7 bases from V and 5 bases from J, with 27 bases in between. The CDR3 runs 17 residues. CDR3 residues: CASHLGRGGGMVETQYF. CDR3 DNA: TGCGCCAGCCACCTCGGACGAGGAGGGGGCATGGTGGAGACCCAGTACTTC.

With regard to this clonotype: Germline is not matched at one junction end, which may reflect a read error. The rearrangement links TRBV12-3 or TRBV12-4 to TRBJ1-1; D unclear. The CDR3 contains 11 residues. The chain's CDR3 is CASSLKTEAFF. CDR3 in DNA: TGTGCCAGCAGTTTGAAGACTGAAGCTTTCTTT.

CDR3 loop: CASSQELGTSGGYEQYF. The CDR3 region has the DNA TGTGCCAGCAGCCAAGAGCTCGGGACTAGCGGGGGCTACGAGCAGTACTTC. The chain combines TRBV4-2 with TRBJ2-7; 14 bases line up with TRBD2. CDR3 length: 17 residues. Germline values: CDR1 LGHNA, CDR2 YNFKEQ. The trim removed 0 bases at V and 3 bases at J, leaving 4 bases unmatched.

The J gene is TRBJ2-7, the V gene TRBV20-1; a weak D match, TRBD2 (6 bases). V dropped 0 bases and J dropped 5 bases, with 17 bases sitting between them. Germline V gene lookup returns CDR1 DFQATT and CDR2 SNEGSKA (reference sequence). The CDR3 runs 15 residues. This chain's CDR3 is CSARESSAGLNEQYF. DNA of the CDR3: TGCAGTGCTAGAGAAAGTTCGGCGGGGCTAAACGAGCAGTACTTC.

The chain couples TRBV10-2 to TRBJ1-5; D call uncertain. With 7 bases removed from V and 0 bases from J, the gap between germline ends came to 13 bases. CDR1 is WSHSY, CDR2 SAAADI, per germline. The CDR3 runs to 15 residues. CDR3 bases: TGCGCCAGCACATCTGGAGGGTATAGCAATCAGCCCCAGCATTTT. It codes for CASTSGGYSNQPQHF.

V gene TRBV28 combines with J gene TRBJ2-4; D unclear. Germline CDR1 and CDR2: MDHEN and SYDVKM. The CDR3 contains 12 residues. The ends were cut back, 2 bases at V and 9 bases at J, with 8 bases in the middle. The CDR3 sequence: CASSLPQSIQYF. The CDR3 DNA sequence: TGTGCCAGCAGTTTACCACAAAGCATTCAGTACTTC.

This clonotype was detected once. The CDR3 nucleotides are TGTGCCAGCGGCCCCAAGGTTAGCAATCAGCCCCAGCATTTT. Its protein is CASGPKVSNQPQHF. The rearrangement uses TRBV2 and TRBJ1-5; D gene uncertain. Between the trimmed V and J ends, which lost 8 bases and 0 bases, there was a span of 11 bases. CDR3 length: 14 residues. Germline assignment: CDR1 SNHLY and CDR2 FYNNEI. Drawing the rest from reference TRBV2 and TRBJ1-5, the complete variable domain is EPEVTQTPSHQVTQMGQEVILRCVPISNHLYFYWYRQILGQKVEFLVSFYNNEISEKSEIFDDQFSVERPDGSNFTLKIRSTKLEDSAMYFCASGPKVSNQPQHFGDGTRLSIL.

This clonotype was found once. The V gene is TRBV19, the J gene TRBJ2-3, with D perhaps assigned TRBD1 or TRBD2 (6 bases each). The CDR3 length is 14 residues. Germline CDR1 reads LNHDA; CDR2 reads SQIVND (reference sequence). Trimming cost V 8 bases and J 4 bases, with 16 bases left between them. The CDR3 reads CASARVGGADTQYF. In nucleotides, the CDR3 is TGTGCCAGTGCTAGGGTCGGGGGCGCAGATACGCAGTATTTT.

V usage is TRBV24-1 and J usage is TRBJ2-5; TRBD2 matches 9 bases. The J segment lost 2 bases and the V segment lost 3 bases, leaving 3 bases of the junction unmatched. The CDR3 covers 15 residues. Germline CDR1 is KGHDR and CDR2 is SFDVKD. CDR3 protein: CATSDPTSGQETQYF. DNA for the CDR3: TGTGCCACCAGTGATCCGACTAGCGGACAAGAGACCCAGTACTTC.

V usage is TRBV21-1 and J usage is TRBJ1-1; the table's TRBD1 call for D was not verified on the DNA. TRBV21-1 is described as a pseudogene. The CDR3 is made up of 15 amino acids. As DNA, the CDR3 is TGTGCCAGCAGCCCCGGGCACAGGGTGAACACTGAAGCTTTCTTT. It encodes CASSPGHRVNTEAFF.

CDR3 nucleotides: TGTGCCATCAGTGGGTCGGGCGGGGCGAACACCGGGGAGCTGTTTTTT. Encoded protein: CAISGSGGANTGELFF. This sequence joins TRBV10-3 and TRBJ2-2, with D maybe TRBD2 (6 bases). Trimming left V 4 bases short and J 0 bases short, with 12 bases between. This CDR3 is 16 amino acids long. Looked up from germline, CDR1 is ENHRY and CDR2 is SYGVKD.

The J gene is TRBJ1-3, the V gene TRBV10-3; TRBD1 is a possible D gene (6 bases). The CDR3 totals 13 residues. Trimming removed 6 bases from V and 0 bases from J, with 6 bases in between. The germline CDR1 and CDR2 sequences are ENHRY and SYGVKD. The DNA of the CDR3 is TGTGCCATCAGGGACAGCTCTGGAAACACCATATATTTT. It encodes CAIRDSSGNTIYF.

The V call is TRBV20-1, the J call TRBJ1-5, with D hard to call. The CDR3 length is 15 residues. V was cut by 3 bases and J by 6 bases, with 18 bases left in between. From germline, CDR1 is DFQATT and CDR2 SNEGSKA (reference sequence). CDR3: CSARGTLDLSQPQHF. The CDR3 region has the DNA TGCAGTGCTAGGGGTACTCTCGATTTAAGTCAGCCCCAGCATTTT.

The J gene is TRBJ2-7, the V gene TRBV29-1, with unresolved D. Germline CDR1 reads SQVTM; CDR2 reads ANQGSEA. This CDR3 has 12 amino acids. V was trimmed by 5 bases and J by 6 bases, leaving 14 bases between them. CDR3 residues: CSVLKGPVEQYF. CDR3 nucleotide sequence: TGCAGCGTTTTGAAGGGCCCTGTCGAGCAGTACTTC.

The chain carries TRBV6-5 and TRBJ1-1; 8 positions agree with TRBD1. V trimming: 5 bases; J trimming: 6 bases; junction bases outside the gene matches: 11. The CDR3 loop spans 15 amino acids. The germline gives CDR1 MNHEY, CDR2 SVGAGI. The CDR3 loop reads CASSPDRARFAEAFF. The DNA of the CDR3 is TGTGCCAGCAGTCCGGACAGGGCTCGATTCGCTGAAGCTTTCTTT.

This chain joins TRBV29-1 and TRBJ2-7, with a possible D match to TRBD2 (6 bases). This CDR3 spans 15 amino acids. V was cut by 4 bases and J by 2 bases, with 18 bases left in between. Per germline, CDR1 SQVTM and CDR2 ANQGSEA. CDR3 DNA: TGCAGCGTTGGAAGAACGGGAGAGGGGCCCTACGAGCAGTACTTC. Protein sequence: CSVGRTGEGPYEQYF.

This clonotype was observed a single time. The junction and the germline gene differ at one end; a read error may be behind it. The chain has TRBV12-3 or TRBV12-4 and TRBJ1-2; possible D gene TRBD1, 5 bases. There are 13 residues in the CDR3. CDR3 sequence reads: CASNLGVGYGYTF. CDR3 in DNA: TGTGCCAGCAATTTAGGGGTGGGCTATGGCTACACCTTC.